A single sample gave rise to the 20 T cell receptor beta chains below, sequenced in a study of T-cell reconstitution after alpha-beta-depleted transplantation in children. Unique molecular identifiers were built into the TCRbeta library. TCRdb redid the calling of the PCR reads with MiXCR, one entry per CDR3 protein. Of some 290,000 distinct CDR3 sequences in the sample, about a quarter were seen once. The sequencing here drew on PBMCs, mostly from graft donor cells, taken 180 days after TCRalphabeta/CD19-depleted stem cell transplant. The receptors were sampled from a male patient between 5 and 17 years old who had a stem cell transplant for acute lymphoblastic leukemia, so the T cells may come from the graft donor.

This clonotype was observed a handful of times. The chain is built from TRBV5-1 and TRBJ2-1; D unclear. The CDR3 is 14 amino acids. Germline CDR1 reads SGHRS; CDR2 reads YFSETQ. Between the trimmed V and J ends, which lost 5 bases and 9 bases, there was a span of 18 bases. The CDR3 coding sequence is TGCGCCAGCAGGGTCCGGAAGGCCTGGGGTGAGCAGTTCTTC. It codes for CASRVRKAWGEQFF.

The CDR3 reads CASSPLAGGPSSYEQYF. The CDR3 DNA reads as TGTGCCAGCTCACCGCTAGCGGGAGGGCCGAGCTCCTACGAGCAGTACTTC. This chain links TRBV18 with TRBJ2-7, with 12 bases matching TRBD2. The CDR3 runs to 17 residues. CDR1 is KGHSH and CDR2 is LQKENI in the germline V gene. V lost 3 bases and J lost 0; bases outside the gene matches: 6.

The chain has TRBV5-6 and TRBJ2-7; 14 bases are a match to TRBD2. Trimming removed 2 bases from V and 6 bases from J; junction bases left unmatched: 7. CDR3 length: 16 residues. The germline V gene has CDR1 SGHDT and CDR2 YYEEEE. CDR3 DNA: TGTGCCAGCAGCTTCCGTCCGGGACTAGCGGGAGCCGAGCAGTACTTC. Translation: CASSFRPGLAGAEQYF.

The rearrangement links TRBV20-1 to TRBJ2-2; D call uncertain. Germline V CDR1 and CDR2: DFQATT, SNEGSKA (reference sequence). Trimming shortened V by 5 bases and J by 6 bases, and 10 bases separated the two germline ends. The CDR3 covers 12 residues. The CDR3 sequence is CSASQRAGELFF. CDR3 DNA sequence: TGCAGTGCTTCACAAAGGGCCGGGGAGCTGTTTTTT.

This clonotype appeared a few times. V and J are TRBV20-1 and TRBJ1-2; no clear D. The CDR3 is 12 amino acids. Germline CDR1 is DFQATT and CDR2 is SNEGSKA (reference sequence). CDR3: CRPVEGRYGYTF. CDR3 DNA sequence: TGCAGGCCCGTTGAGGGTCGGTATGGCTACACCTTC.

This clonotype was recorded once. The CDR3 bases are TGTGCCAGCAGCTTAACTAGGTCGGGCACAGATACGCAGTATTTT. Translation gives CASSLTRSGTDTQYF. This chain joins TRBV7-3 and TRBJ2-3; D is ambiguous. CDR1 SGHTA and CDR2 FQGTGA come from the germline V gene. V dropped 0 bases and J dropped 1 base, with 8 bases sitting between them. CDR3 size: 15 residues.

This chain joins TRBV12-3 or TRBV12-4 and TRBJ2-3; 11 bases line up with TRBD2. The CDR3 spans 14 residues. V shed 7 bases and J 5 bases; nucleotides not matched to a gene: 5. DNA for the CDR3: TGTGCCAGCAAACTAGCGGGAGCGGAAGATACGCAGTATTTT. It encodes CASKLAGAEDTQYF.

This clonotype was counted a few times. A read error may produce the germline difference seen at one junction end. The chain recombines TRBV6-1 with TRBJ1-2; D ambiguous. Germline-derived CDR1 and CDR2 are MNHNS and SASEGT. The CDR3 has 12 amino acids. The CDR3 here is CASSEVVQLSSF. In DNA form, the CDR3 reads TGTGCCAGCAGTGAAGTCGTACAGCTGTCCTCCTTC.

With regard to this clonotype: Compared with germline, one end of the junction differs, possibly owing to a read error. The chain employs TRBV5-1 and TRBJ1-2, with D maybe TRBD1 (5 bases). Germline values: CDR1 SGHRS, CDR2 YFSETQ. The CDR3 contains 14 residues. The CDR3 loop is CVSRAGSLRGGYTF. The CDR3 DNA reads TGCGTCAGCAGGGCCGGGTCATTAAGAGGGGGCTACACCTTC.

A word on this clonotype: The CDR3 ends on some other residue instead of the conserved phenylalanine or tryptophan, so this is likely a read error. The V and J genes are TRBV19 and TRBJ2-1, with a weak D call TRBD2 (5 bases). This CDR3 is built from 15 residues. Per the germline V gene, CDR1 is LNHDA and CDR2 is SQIVND (reference sequence). With 3 bases removed from V and 0 bases from J, the gap between germline ends came to 9 bases. CDR3 sequence (DNA): TGTGCCAGTAGTATCCAGCGGAGCTCCTACAATGAGCAGTTCTTA. It encodes CASSIQRSSYNEQFL.

The rearrangement uses TRBV5-1 and TRBJ2-7; possible D gene TRBD2, 5 bases. CDR3 length equals 14 residues. CDR1 is SGHRS and CDR2 is YFSETQ in the germline V gene. Trimming took 1 base from V and 3 from J, leaving 11 bases between them. The DNA of the CDR3 is TGCGCCAGCAGCTTGATGAGGGAGAACTACGAGCAGTACTTC. As protein: CASSLMRENYEQYF. Variable domain in full (rest from reference TRBV5-1 and TRBJ2-7): KAGVTQTPRYLIKTRGQQVTLSCSPISGHRSVSWYQQTPGQGLQFLFEYFSETQRNKGNFPGRFSGRQFSNSRSEMNVSTLELGDSALYLCASSLMRENYEQYFGPGTRLTVT.

Worth noting for this clonotype: The conserved phenylalanine or tryptophan is not found at the CDR3 terminus, so this likely reflects a read error. The V call is TRBV20-1, the J call TRBJ1-6, with unresolved D. The V end was cut by 0 bases, the J end by 6 bases, with 9 bases between. The CDR3 consists of 14 residues. Germline CDR1 and CDR2: DFQATT and SNEGSKA (reference sequence). The CDR3 spells CSARDRLTNSPLHL. CDR3 DNA sequence: TGCAGTGCTAGAGATCGACTGACTAATTCACCCCTCCACCTT.

The chain carries TRBV6-5 and TRBJ1-3, with no clear D. The germline gives CDR1 MNHEY, CDR2 SVGAGI. Trimming removed 10 bases from V and 0 bases from J, with 7 bases in between. The CDR3 consists of 12 residues. The CDR3 loop is CATKSSGNTIYF. Written as DNA, the CDR3 is TGTGCCACCAAGAGCTCTGGAAACACCATATATTTT.

This clonotype was seen more than once but under ten times. As DNA, the CDR3 is TGTGCCAGCAGCGATACCTTGACAGCTTCTGAAAAACTGTTTTTT. This encodes CASSDTLTASEKLFF. The chain couples TRBV9 to TRBJ1-4; TRBD1 might be the D (5 bases). The CDR3 has 15 amino acids. V lost 3 bases, J lost 7 bases, and 16 bases lay in between. Per germline, CDR1 SGDLS and CDR2 YYNGEE.

The chain links TRBV5-1 to TRBJ1-2, with D perhaps TRBD1 (5 bases). The CDR3 totals 12 residues. The germline V and J ends were trimmed by 5 bases and 2 bases, with 7 bases remaining between them. CDR1 is SGHRS, CDR2 YFSETQ, per germline. The CDR3 is CASRGGNYGYTF. DNA for the CDR3: TGCGCCAGCAGGGGGGGGAACTATGGCTACACCTTC.

This clonotype was observed a few times. The chain joins TRBV7-9 to TRBJ2-1; 14 nucleotides line up with TRBD2. Trimming took 6 bases from V and 8 from J; bases not matched to a gene: 6. Germline CDR1 SEHNR, CDR2 FQNEAQ (reference sequence). The CDR3 extends over 15 amino acids. The CDR3 reads CASSPGLAGVDEQFF. DNA for the CDR3: TGTGCCAGCAGTCCGGGACTAGCGGGAGTTGATGAGCAGTTCTTC.

This clonotype was found a few times. The V and J genes are TRBV7-3 and TRBJ1-1; D is unresolved. The CDR3 sequence is 13 residues long. V lost 2 bases and J lost 4, with 8 bases in between. Per the germline V gene, CDR1 is SGHTA and CDR2 is FQGTGA. The CDR3 DNA reads TGTGCCAGCAGCTTATACGAGGCCACTGAAGCTTTCTTT. Translated: CASSLYEATEAFF.

This clonotype showed up just a few times. The rearrangement links TRBV7-9 to TRBJ2-5; D is unresolved. The CDR3 totals 13 residues. V dropped 5 bases and J dropped 2 bases, with 9 bases sitting between them. Germline CDR1 SEHNR, CDR2 FQNEAQ (reference sequence). The CDR3 sequence: CASSTVFQETQYF. The DNA for the CDR3 is TGTGCCAGCAGCACGGTCTTTCAAGAGACCCAGTACTTC.

J is TRBJ2-7 and V is TRBV18; 9 nucleotides agree with TRBD2. CDR1 KGHSH and CDR2 LQKENI come from the germline V gene. After removal of 6 bases from V and 2 bases from J, the junction contained 8 bases not matched to a gene. CDR3 length equals 15 residues. CDR3 in DNA: TGTGCCAGCTCCCCCAGCGGGAGGCCTCCCTACGAGCAGTACTTC. Protein product: CASSPSGRPPYEQYF. Supplemented by reference TRBV18 and TRBJ2-7, the full variable domain reads NAGVMQNPRHLVRRRGQEARLRCSPMKGHSHVYWYRQLPEEGLKFMVYLQKENIIDESGMPKERFSAEFPKEGPSILRIQQVVRGDSAAYFCASSPSGRPPYEQYFGPGTRLTVT.

This chain's CDR3 is CASSLGLAGQNIQYF. The CDR3 DNA follows: TGTGCCAGCAGCTTGGGGCTAGCGGGGCAAAACATTCAGTACTTC. This chain connects TRBV7-8 to TRBJ2-4; 9 bases map to TRBD2. Losses at the gene ends were 3 bases for V and 5 bases for J; bases not matched to a gene: 5. Germline V gives CDR1 SGHVS, CDR2 FQNEAQ. CDR3 size: 15 residues.